The source of this TCR beta chain is a study of blood T cells in healthy people across ages. The wider study: Per every two T cells, about one barcoded beta molecule was captured by template switching.

A J-beta primer mix and a sample-barcoded 5' primer were used in a second PCR of about 6 to 12 cycles. TCRdb called the 5' RACE reads again in MiXCR, with one record for every CDR3 protein. The table shows more than 650,000 distinct CDR3 sequences, with around 24% occurring only once. The V end lost 5 bases, the J end lost 4 bases, and 6 bases lay between the germline ends. This CDR3 has 12 amino acids. The sample was also linked to a second study, of T cells of mothers and their children. Per that study: In each mother, TCR beta CDR3 reads exceeded 8 million; in each child, they numbered some 3 million.

The chain is built from TRBV12-3 or TRBV12-4 and TRBJ1-3; no clear D gene. The sequencing sample was made of blood. This clonotype was obtained from a boy aged 5-17 years in good health. The CDR3 region is CASSPQGNTIYF. In DNA, the CDR3 is TGTGCCAGCAGTCCCCAGGGAAACACCATATATTTT.